This T cell receptor (beta chain) originates from a study of T cells after yellow fever vaccination. General observations from the study: Abundant clonotypes from the bulk population could get into FACS-sorted repertoires as contaminants.

This clonotype was observed a few times. What it recognizes is unknown. Germline assignment: CDR1 SGHAT and CDR2 FQNNGV. The CDR3 has 18 residues. The V gene lost 0 bases and the J gene lost 9 bases, with 26 bases spanning the gap. TCRdb re-analysed the 5' RACE reads in MiXCR, keeping a single row per CDR3 protein. The repertoire has approximately 550,000 distinct CDR3 sequences, roughly 19% of them found once; the top ten carry around 15%. The sequencing used PBMCs, collected 15 days after the yellow fever booster vaccination. The V and J genes are TRBV11-2 and TRBJ1-2; weak D call: TRBD1 (6 bases). This receptor was taken from a man aged 25 to 40 who received the YFV17D yellow fever vaccine. CDR3 amino acids: CASSLDRIASGGLYRYTF. The CDR3 DNA reads TGTGCCAGCAGCTTAGATCGAATAGCATCCGGGGGCCTTTATCGCTACACCTTC.